This T cell receptor (beta chain) was obtained from a study of blood T cell repertoires in COVID-19. Study details: There were acute and convalescent COVID-19 samples, and they came from the United States, Italy and Spain. T cells, B-cell-depleted T cells, or PBMCs provided the cDNA or gDNA that served as material.

Sequencing was performed with immunoSEQ multiplex PCR; in TCRdb, only in-frame clones are kept and a portion is missing. The data hold around 480,000 clones, with about 91% observed a single time. The Seattle site enrolled patients during active infection and followed them longitudinally. Germline assignment: CDR1 LNHDA and CDR2 SQIVND (reference sequence). This CDR3 comprises 15 residues. V was shortened by 10 bases and J by 3 bases, with 21 bases between the two germline ends. In its sample, this clone was seen a few times. The sequenced sample consisted of peripheral blood. This sequence was found in a woman aged 50 to 60 with COVID-19, enrolled during active disease. V and J are TRBV19 and TRBJ1-1; D possibly corresponds to TRBD1 (5 bases). The CDR3 protein is CATIQTRGVDTEAFF. The CDR3 nucleotides read TGTGCCACTATCCAAACCCGGGGGGTGGACACTGAAGCTTTCTTT.